Listed here are 3 T cell receptor beta chains from one sample, sequenced in a study of vaccination and CD4 T cells after COVID-19. These TCRs' antigens remain unknown. Specified treatment: approximately 9-day PBMC culture with coronavirus spike peptide pools or control peptides (ViraFEST assay). Researchers used the Oncomine TCR Beta short-read assay to sequence DNA from cultured CD4+ T cells. TCRdb re-derived calls from the PCR reads in MiXCR, one entry per CDR3 protein. Of 7,000 or so distinct CDR3 sequences detected, about 80% appear once; the ten largest clones hold 25% to 40%. The sample was CD4+ T cells from blood, cultured in vitro. The origin of the receptors is a human donor who had recovered from COVID-19.

The chain uses TRBV27 and TRBJ2-3; D remains ambiguous. V was pared by 2 bases and J by 0 bases, with 12 bases between. The CDR3 has 16 residues. Germline assignment: CDR1 MNHEY and CDR2 SMNVEV (reference sequence). The CDR3 nucleotides read TGTGCCAGCAGTTTAGTAGGACGAAAAAGCACAGATACGCAGTATTTT. As protein: CASSLVGRKSTDTQYF.

The chain uses TRBV6-2 or TRBV6-3 and TRBJ2-3, with D perhaps given as TRBD1 or TRBD2 (5 bases each). Germline assignment: CDR1 MNHEY and CDR2 SVGEGT. This CDR3 is built from 12 residues. V was cut by 6 bases and J by 1 base, with 5 bases left in between. CDR3 region: CASRGGTDTQYF. The CDR3 DNA sequence: TGTGCCAGCAGGGGGGGCACAGATACGCAGTATTTT.

This clonotype was seen a few times. This sequence joins TRBV24-1 and TRBJ1-2; tentative D call: TRBD1 (5 bases). The CDR3 loop spans 14 amino acids. With 0 bases removed from V and 2 bases from J, the gap between germline ends came to 6 bases. Germline values: CDR1 KGHDR, CDR2 SFDVKD. The CDR3 DNA reads TGTGCCACCAGTGATTTGGGGGGGAACTATGGCTACACCTTC. Translating gives CATSDLGGNYGYTF.